What follows are 10 T cell receptor beta chains derived from one specimen sequenced in a study of cytomegalovirus exposure and HLA in healthy donors (dated by TCRdb to the late 2010s). The method behind the library was the immunoSEQ multiplex PCR assay. For the multiplex PCR, a mixture combining 60 forward primers for TCR Vbeta segments and 13 reverse primers for TCR Jbeta segments was used. This immuneACCESS table, as held by TCRdb, lists in-frame sequences with V and J called but not all clones. Of the missing ones, under half trace to an unresolved V gene in checked studies; the others have no known cause. This sample is represented by 80,000 or so clones; approximately 67% of them were singletons. The top ten hold more than 3.5% of the sample. The sequenced material came from PBMCs. The source is a male donor in good health and CMV-seropositive.

This clone was recorded once. The rearrangement joins TRBV28 to TRBJ1-5; TRBD1 aligns across 8 bases. The germline CDR1 and CDR2 sequences are MDHEN and SYDVKM. V lost 7 bases to trimming and J lost 3 bases; unmatched junction nucleotides: 8. The CDR3 loop spans 15 amino acids. CDR3 nucleotides: TGTGCCAGCATCGCAGGGGGCTCATTCAATCAGCCCCAGCATTTT. Translated: CASIAGGSFNQPQHF.

This chain connects TRBV7-3 to TRBJ2-7, with 9 bases identical to TRBD1. From germline, CDR1 is SGHTA and CDR2 FQGTGA. Unmatched junction bases numbered 6, after V lost 5 bases and J lost 4 bases. The CDR3 is 14 residues long. CDR3 coding DNA: TGTGCCAGCAGCCAGGGACAGGGACCGTACGAGCAGTACTTC. It translates to CASSQGQGPYEQYF. Filled out from reference TRBV7-3 and TRBJ2-7, the complete variable domain reads GAGVSQTPSNKVTEKGKYVELRCDPISGHTALYWYRQSLGQGPEFLIYFQGTGAADDSGLPNDRFFAVRPEGSVSTLKIQRTERGDSAVYLCASSQGQGPYEQYFGPGTRLTVT.

The chain combines TRBV20-1 with TRBJ1-2, with 8 bases identical to TRBD1. Looked up from germline, CDR1 is DFQATT and CDR2 is SNEGSKA (reference sequence). The junction had 6 bases not matched to a gene; V was cut back by 6 bases and J by 9 bases. CDR3 length equals 11 residues. The CDR3 bases are TGCAGTGCAACCGACAGGGGTAGCTACACCTTC. This sequence encodes CSATDRGSYTF.

This clone was detected a few times. The V gene is TRBV6-5, the J gene TRBJ2-2; 7 bases map to TRBD1. Trimming cost V 5 bases and J 6 bases; bases outside gene matches: 9. Germline CDR1 and CDR2: MNHEY and SVGAGI. The CDR3 spans 15 residues. The CDR3 nucleotides are TGTGCCAGCAGTATTACAGGGGCGCCAGCCGGGGAGCTGTTTTTT. It codes for CASSITGAPAGELFF.

For this clone: One end of the junction is discordant with germline, which a read error may explain. The V and J genes are TRBV28 and TRBJ2-2; unclear D gene. The CDR3 spans 14 residues. Germline CDR1 MDHEN, CDR2 SYDVKM. CDR3 region: CASSPTPNTVELFF. The CDR3 coding sequence is TGTGCCAGCAGCCCGACTCCGAACACCGTGGAGCTGTTCTTT.

J is TRBJ2-5 and V is TRBV5-5; D remains ambiguous. V lost 0 bases to trimming and J lost 0 bases, with 6 bases between them. The CDR3 runs 14 residues. CDR1 and CDR2 from the germline V gene are SGHKS and YYEKEE (reference sequence). In DNA form, the CDR3 reads TGTGCCAGCAGCTTGGATGAGTACCAAGAGACCCAGTACTTC. Protein product: CASSLDEYQETQYF.

This clone was recorded a few times. CDR3 loop: CASSLTPGQSSYNEQFF. CDR3 sequence (DNA): TGTGCCAGCAGCTTAACGCCGGGACAGAGCTCCTACAATGAGCAGTTCTTC. This chain links TRBV7-7 with TRBJ2-1; 7 bases align to TRBD1. Germline V gene sequence: CDR1 SSHAT, CDR2 FNYEAQ (reference sequence). After removal of 2 bases from V and 0 bases from J, the junction contained 7 bases not matched to a gene. The CDR3 extends over 17 amino acids.

The V and J genes are TRBV7-3 and TRBJ1-1, with a tentative D call TRBD1 (6 bases). The germline CDR1 and CDR2 sequences are SGHTA and FQGTGA. The V end lost 5 bases, the J end lost 1 base, and 8 bases lay between the germline ends. There are 13 residues in the CDR3. The CDR3 region is CASSQQGNTEAFF. The CDR3 bases are TGTGCCAGCAGCCAACAGGGGAACACTGAAGCTTTCTTT.

The chain recombines TRBV2 with TRBJ2-3, with D tentatively TRBD1 (5 bases). V lost 5 bases and J lost 2, with 20 bases in between. The CDR3 totals 17 residues. Germline CDR1 reads SNHLY; CDR2 reads FYNNEI. The CDR3 loop reads CASSRQHSILNTDTQYF. The CDR3 nucleotides read TGTGCCAGCAGTCGACAGCACTCGATACTTAACACAGATACGCAGTATTTT.

The chain has TRBV2 and TRBJ2-5, with 7 positions matching TRBD1. CDR1 and CDR2 from the germline V gene are SNHLY and FYNNEI. The length of the CDR3 is 14 residues. Trimming at V came to 7 bases and at J to 4 bases, leaving 9 bases not matched to a gene. The CDR3 protein is CASTDRDLPETQYF. In nucleotides, the CDR3 is TGTGCCAGCACCGACAGGGACCTCCCAGAGACCCAGTACTTC.